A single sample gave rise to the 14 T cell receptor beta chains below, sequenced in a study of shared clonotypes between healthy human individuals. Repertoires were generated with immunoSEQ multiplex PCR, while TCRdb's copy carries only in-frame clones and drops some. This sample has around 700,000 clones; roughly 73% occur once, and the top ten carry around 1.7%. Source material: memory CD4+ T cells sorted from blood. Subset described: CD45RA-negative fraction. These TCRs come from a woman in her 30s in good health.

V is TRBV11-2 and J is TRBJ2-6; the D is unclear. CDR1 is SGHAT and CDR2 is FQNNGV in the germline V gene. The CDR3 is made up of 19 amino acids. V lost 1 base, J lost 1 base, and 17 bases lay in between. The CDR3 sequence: CASSLVRVSTDSGANVLTF. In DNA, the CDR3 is TGTGCCAGCAGCTTAGTTCGGGTGTCTACGGATTCTGGGGCCAACGTCCTGACTTTC.

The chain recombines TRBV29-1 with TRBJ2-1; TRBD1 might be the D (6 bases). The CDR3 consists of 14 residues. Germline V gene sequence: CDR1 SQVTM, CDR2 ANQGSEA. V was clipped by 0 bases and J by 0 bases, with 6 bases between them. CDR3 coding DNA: TGCAGCGTTGAAGAACAGGGCTCCTACAATGAGCAGTTCTTC. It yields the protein CSVEEQGSYNEQFF.

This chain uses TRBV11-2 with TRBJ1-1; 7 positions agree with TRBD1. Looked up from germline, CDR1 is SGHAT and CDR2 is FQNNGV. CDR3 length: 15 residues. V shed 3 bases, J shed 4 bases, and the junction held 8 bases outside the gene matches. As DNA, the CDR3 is TGTGCCAGCAGCTTCCTACAGGGGCGAGGCACTGAAGCTTTCTTT. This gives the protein CASSFLQGRGTEAFF.

This CDR3 reads CASSFPPGLSYEQYF. CDR3 bases: TGTGCCAGCAGCTTCCCTCCGGGACTATCATACGAGCAGTACTTC. The chain carries TRBV4-2 and TRBJ2-7, with 7 positions matching TRBD2. Germline CDR1 LGHNA, CDR2 YNFKEQ. The CDR3 loop spans 15 amino acids. V lost 5 bases and J lost 4; bases outside the gene matches: 11.

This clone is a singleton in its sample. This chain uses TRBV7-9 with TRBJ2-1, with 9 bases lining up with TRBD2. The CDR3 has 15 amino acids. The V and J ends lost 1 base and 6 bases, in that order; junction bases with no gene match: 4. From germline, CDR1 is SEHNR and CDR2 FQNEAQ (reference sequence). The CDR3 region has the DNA TGTGCCAGCAGCTTAGTCGCGGGAGGGCCCAATGAGCAGTTCTTC. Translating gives CASSLVAGGPNEQFF.

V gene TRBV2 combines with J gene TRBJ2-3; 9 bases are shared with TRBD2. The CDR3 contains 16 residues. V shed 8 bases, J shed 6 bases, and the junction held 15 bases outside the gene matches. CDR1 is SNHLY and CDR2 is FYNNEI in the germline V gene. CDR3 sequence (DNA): TGTGCCAGCTGCCTAAGGACTAGCGTTCCCACGGATACGCAGTATTTT. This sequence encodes CASCLRTSVPTDTQYF.

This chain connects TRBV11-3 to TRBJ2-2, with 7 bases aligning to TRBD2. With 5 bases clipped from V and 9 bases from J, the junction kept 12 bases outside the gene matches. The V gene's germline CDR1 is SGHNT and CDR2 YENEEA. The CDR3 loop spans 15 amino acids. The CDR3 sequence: CASSTRTRGGRELFF. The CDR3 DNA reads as TGTGCCAGCAGCACCCGGACTAGGGGTGGTCGGGAGCTGTTTTTT. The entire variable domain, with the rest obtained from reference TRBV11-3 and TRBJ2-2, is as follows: EAGVVQSPRYKIIEKKQPVAFWCNPISGHNTLYWYLQNLGQGPELLIRYENEEAVDDSQLPKDRFSAERLKGVDSTLKIQPAELGDSAVYLCASSTRTRGGRELFFGEGSRLTVL.

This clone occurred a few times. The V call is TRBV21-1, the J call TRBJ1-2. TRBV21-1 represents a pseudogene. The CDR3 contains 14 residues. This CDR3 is CASSSHKGYYGYTF. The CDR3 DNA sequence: TGTGCCAGCAGCAGCCACAAGGGATACTATGGCTACACCTTC.

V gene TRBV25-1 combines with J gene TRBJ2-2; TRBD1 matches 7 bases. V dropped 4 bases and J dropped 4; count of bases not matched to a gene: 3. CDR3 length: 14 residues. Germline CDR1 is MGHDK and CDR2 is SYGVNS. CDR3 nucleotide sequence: TGTGCCAGCAGTGGGACAGGCTCCACCGGGGAGCTGTTTTTT. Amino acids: CASSGTGSTGELFF.

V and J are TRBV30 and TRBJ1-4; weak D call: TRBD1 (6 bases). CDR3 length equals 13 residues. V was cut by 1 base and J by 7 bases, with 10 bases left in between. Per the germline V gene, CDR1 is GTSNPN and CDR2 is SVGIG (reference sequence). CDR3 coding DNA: TGTGCCTGGAGTGCAGGGGATCTTGAAAAACTGTTTTTT. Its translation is CAWSAGDLEKLFF.

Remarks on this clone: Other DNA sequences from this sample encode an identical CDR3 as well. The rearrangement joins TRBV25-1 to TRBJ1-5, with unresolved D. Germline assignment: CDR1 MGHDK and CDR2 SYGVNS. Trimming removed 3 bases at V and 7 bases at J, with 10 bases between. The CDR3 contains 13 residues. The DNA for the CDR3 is TGTGCCAGCAGTGAGGGAGGAGGCCAGCCCCAGCATTTT. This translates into CASSEGGGQPQHF.

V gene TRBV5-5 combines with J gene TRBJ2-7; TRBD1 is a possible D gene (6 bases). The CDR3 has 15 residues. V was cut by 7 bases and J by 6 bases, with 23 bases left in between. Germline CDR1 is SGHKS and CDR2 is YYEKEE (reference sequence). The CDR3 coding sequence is TGTGCCAGCTCAGTCGCCACAGGGATTCGTCGCGAGCAGTACTTC. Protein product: CASSVATGIRREQYF.

The CDR3 is CASSIGQGLDTQYF. CDR3 DNA: TGTGCCAGCAGCATCGGGCAGGGGCTGGATACGCAGTATTTT. This chain links TRBV7-9 with TRBJ2-3, with D possibly TRBD1 on 6 matching bases. The CDR3 contains 14 residues. The germline V gene encodes CDR1 SEHNR and CDR2 FQNEAQ (reference sequence). Deletions cut 5 bases from V and 6 bases from J, with 15 bases between.

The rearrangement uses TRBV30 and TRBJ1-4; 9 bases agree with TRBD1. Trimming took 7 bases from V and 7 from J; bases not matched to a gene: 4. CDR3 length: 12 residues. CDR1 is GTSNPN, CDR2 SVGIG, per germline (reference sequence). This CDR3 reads CALDRGGEKLFF. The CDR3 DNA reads TGTGCCTTAGACAGGGGGGGTGAAAAACTGTTTTTT. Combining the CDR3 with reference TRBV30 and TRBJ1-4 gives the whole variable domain SQTIHQWPATLVQPVGSPLSLECTVEGTSNPNLYWYRQAAGRGLQLLFYSVGIGQISSEVPQNLSASRPQDRQFILSSKKLLLSDSGFYLCALDRGGEKLFFGSGTQLSVL.